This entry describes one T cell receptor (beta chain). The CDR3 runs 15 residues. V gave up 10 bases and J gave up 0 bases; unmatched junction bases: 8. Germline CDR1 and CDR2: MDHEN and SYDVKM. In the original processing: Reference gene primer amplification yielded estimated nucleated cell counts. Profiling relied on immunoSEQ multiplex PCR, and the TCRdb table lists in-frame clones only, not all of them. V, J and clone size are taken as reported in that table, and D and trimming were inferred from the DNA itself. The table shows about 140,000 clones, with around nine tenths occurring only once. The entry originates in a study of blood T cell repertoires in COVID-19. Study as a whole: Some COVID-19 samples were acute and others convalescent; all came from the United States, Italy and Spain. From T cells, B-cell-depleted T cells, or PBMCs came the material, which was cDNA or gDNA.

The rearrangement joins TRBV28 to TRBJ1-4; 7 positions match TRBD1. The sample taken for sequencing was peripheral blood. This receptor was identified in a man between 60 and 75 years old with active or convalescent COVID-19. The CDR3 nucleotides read TGTGCCACCCAAAGGGGGCTGACAACTAATGAAAAACTGTTTTTT. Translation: CATQRGLTTNEKLFF.